This TCR beta chain was captured by sequencing in a study of T cell changes during pregnancy in multiple sclerosis. Repertoires were generated with immunoSEQ multiplex PCR, while TCRdb's copy carries only in-frame clones and drops some. The sample lists 69,000 or so clones, roughly 92% occurring once. This CDR3 spans 14 amino acids. The germline gives CDR1 MNHNS, CDR2 SASEGT. With 10 bases removed from V and 0 bases from J, the gap between germline ends came to 15 bases. This TCR came from a female donor in good health, enrolled as a control in a pregnancy study. The chain combines TRBV6-1 with TRBJ1-2; no clear D gene. The source material was peripheral blood, sampled in the third trimester of pregnancy. For the CDR3, the DNA is TGTGCCACCTCCCGGGAAAGCACTAACTATGGCTACACCTTC. It codes for CATSRESTNYGYTF.